The clone carrying this TCR beta chain has at least ten counts. Its matching antigen is unknown. The data originate from a study of spatial heterogeneity in lung cancer. Findings and limits, study-wide: How many expanded intratumoral alpha and beta TCRs were present tracked the tumor mutation count, which was a count of nonsynonymous mutations.

Time point denoted: sample taken at primary tumor resection. V lost 4 bases to trimming and J lost 6 bases; unmatched junction nucleotides: 6. CDR1 is SGHDN, CDR2 FVKESK, per germline. The CDR3 has 13 amino acids. TCRdb called the 5' RACE reads again in MiXCR, with one record for every CDR3 protein. The table lists about 21,000 distinct CDR3 sequences, more than 2.5% of them singletons. Sequences were derived from lung tumor tissue, sampled at surgery. The chain combines TRBV14 with TRBJ2-7, with 7 bases fitting TRBD1. The TCR originated in a male donor with early-stage non-small cell lung cancer. Written as DNA, the CDR3 is TGTGCCAGCAGCCGGCGACAGGGCACCGAGCAGTACTTC. Translated: CASSRRQGTEQYF. The full variable domain, rest sourced from reference TRBV14 and TRBJ2-7, is EAGVTQFPSHSVIEKGQTVTLRCDPISGHDNLYWYRRVMGKEIKFLLHFVKESKQDESGMPNNRFLAERTGGTYSTLKVQPAELEDSGVYFCASSRRQGTEQYFGPGTRLTVT.